The rows below give T cell receptor beta chains drawn from one sample of a study of blood T cell repertoires in COVID-19. Profiled with immunoSEQ multiplex PCR; TCRdb holds only in-frame clones, not every one. Here the sample spans a few hundred thousand clones, roughly nine tenths being singletons. The sample was peripheral blood. The receptors originated from a woman in her 30s with COVID-19, enrolled during active disease. Each CDR3 is given with its conserved first and last residue. Each record gives: clone size, D gene, CDR3 length, V gene, J gene, CDR3 DNA, CDR3 protein. The D gene is left open where the match is weak. Expanded clones get a size class; other rows say once, few or many, or leave the size out.

clone_size: NA
d_call: TRBD1
cdr3_length: 14
v_call: TRBV5-1
j_call: TRBJ2-3
cdr3_nt: TGCGCCACCTCTCCGACAGGGATCACAGATACGCAGTATTTT
cdr3_aa: CATSPTGITDTQYF

clone_size: NA
d_call: TRBD2
cdr3_length: 15
v_call: TRBV7-9
j_call: TRBJ2-1
cdr3_nt: TGTGCCAGCAGCCCGACTAGCGGGATTTACAATGAGCAGTTCTTC
cdr3_aa: CASSPTSGIYNEQFF

clone_size: NA
d_call: NA
cdr3_length: 13
v_call: TRBV7-2
j_call: TRBJ1-1
cdr3_nt: TGTGCCAGCAGCTTTGCGGAAAACACTGAAGCTTTCTTT
cdr3_aa: CASSFAENTEAFF

clone_size: NA
d_call: TRBD1
cdr3_length: 15
v_call: TRBV27
j_call: TRBJ1-5
cdr3_nt: TGTGCCAGCAGACTCGGGACAGGTCCCAATCAGCCCCAGCATTTT
cdr3_aa: CASRLGTGPNQPQHF

clone_size: NA
d_call: TRBD1
cdr3_length: 17
v_call: TRBV2
j_call: TRBJ1-5
cdr3_nt: TGTGCCAGCAGTAAGGGACAGGGTGGGACTAGCAATCAGCCCCAGCATTTT
cdr3_aa: CASSKGQGGTSNQPQHF

clone_size: NA
d_call: TRBD1
cdr3_length: 15
v_call: TRBV7-2
j_call: TRBJ1-2
cdr3_nt: TGTGCCAGCAGCTTCCTAGGGGACAGGGGGCATGGCTACACCTTC
cdr3_aa: CASSFLGDRGHGYTF

clone_size: NA
d_call: NA
cdr3_length: 15
v_call: TRBV2
j_call: TRBJ1-2
cdr3_nt: TGTGCCAGCAGTGGAGACAGCCTTGGTAACTATGGCTACACCTTC
cdr3_aa: CASSGDSLGNYGYTF

clone_size: NA
d_call: TRBD1
cdr3_length: 15
v_call: TRBV14
j_call: TRBJ1-6
cdr3_nt: TGTGCCAGCAGCCAAGGACAGGGACTAGGATCACCCCTCCACTTT
cdr3_aa: CASSQGQGLGSPLHF

clone_size: NA
d_call: NA
cdr3_length: 12
v_call: TRBV11-3
j_call: TRBJ2-2
cdr3_nt: TGTGCCAGCAGCTCGGGTGTCGGGGAGCTGTTTTTT
cdr3_aa: CASSSGVGELFF

clone_size: once
d_call: NA
cdr3_length: 16
v_call: TRBV6-1
j_call: TRBJ2-7
cdr3_nt: TGTGCCAGCAGTGGGACCTGGACTGACCTCGCCTACGAGCAGTACTTC
cdr3_aa: CASSGTWTDLAYEQYF

clone_size: NA
d_call: NA
cdr3_length: 16
v_call: TRBV18
j_call: TRBJ1-3
cdr3_nt: TGTGCCAGCTCACCGCTGAGCGGGAGCTCTGGAAACACCATATATTTT
cdr3_aa: CASSPLSGSSGNTIYF

clone_size: NA
d_call: TRBD2
cdr3_length: 16
v_call: TRBV4-3
j_call: TRBJ2-3
cdr3_nt: TGCGCCAGCAGCCAAGAGACTAGCGGGGGTGCAGATACGCAGTATTTT
cdr3_aa: CASSQETSGGADTQYF

clone_size: NA
d_call: NA
cdr3_length: 14
v_call: TRBV18
j_call: TRBJ2-3
cdr3_nt: TGTGCCAGCTCACCCCAGCAGGGTGGGGATACGCAGTATTTT
cdr3_aa: CASSPQQGGDTQYF

clone_size: once
d_call: TRBD1
cdr3_length: 15
v_call: TRBV7-2
j_call: TRBJ1-3
cdr3_nt: TGTGCCAGCAGCTCGCGGACAGGCTCTGGAAACACCATATATTTT
cdr3_aa: CASSSRTGSGNTIYF

clone_size: NA
d_call: NA
cdr3_length: 13
v_call: TRBV19
j_call: TRBJ1-1
cdr3_nt: TGTGCCAGTAGTATAGACCAAAACACTGAAGCTTTCTTT
cdr3_aa: CASSIDQNTEAFF

clone_size: NA
d_call: TRBD1
cdr3_length: 16
v_call: TRBV19
j_call: TRBJ2-7
cdr3_nt: TGTGCCAGTAGTACCCCCCGGGACAGGGTTTCCTACGAGCAGTACTTC
cdr3_aa: CASSTPRDRVSYEQYF

clone_size: NA
d_call: NA
cdr3_length: 17
v_call: TRBV7-9
j_call: TRBJ2-1
cdr3_nt: TGTGCCAGCAGCTTGCTGGCGGGGGCTAGCTCCTACAATGAGCAGTTCTTC
cdr3_aa: CASSLLAGASSYNEQFF

clone_size: NA
d_call: NA
cdr3_length: 14
v_call: TRBV11-3
j_call: TRBJ1-5
cdr3_nt: TGTGCCAGCTCCCCCCCTGACAGAAATCAGCCCCAGCATTTT
cdr3_aa: CASSPPDRNQPQHF

clone_size: NA
d_call: TRBD2
cdr3_length: 18
v_call: TRBV4-1
j_call: TRBJ2-4
cdr3_nt: TGCGCCAGCAGCCGAGGACTAGCGGGAGGGTTAGCCAAAAACATTCAGTACTTC
cdr3_aa: CASSRGLAGGLAKNIQYF

clone_size: NA
d_call: TRBD2
cdr3_length: 16
v_call: TRBV19
j_call: TRBJ2-3
cdr3_nt: TGTGCCAGTAGTCCGACTAGCGGGGATCGCACAGATACGCAGTATTTT
cdr3_aa: CASSPTSGDRTDTQYF

clone_size: NA
d_call: NA
cdr3_length: 19
v_call: TRBV4-1
j_call: TRBJ1-6
cdr3_nt: TGCGCCAGCAGCCAAGAATTAGCAGGGTCGAGCTCCTATAATTCACCCCTCCACTTT
cdr3_aa: CASSQELAGSSSYNSPLHF

clone_size: NA
d_call: NA
cdr3_length: 14
v_call: TRBV11-3
j_call: TRBJ1-1
cdr3_nt: TGTGCCAGCAGCTCCGAAACTTATGGACTGGAAGCTTTCTTT
cdr3_aa: CASSSETYGLEAFF

clone_size: NA
d_call: TRBD2
cdr3_length: 16
v_call: TRBV4-3
j_call: TRBJ2-6
cdr3_nt: TGCGCCAGCAGCCCTGATCGGGGGGCTGGGGCCAACGTCCTGACTTTC
cdr3_aa: CASSPDRGAGANVLTF

clone_size: NA
d_call: TRBD1
cdr3_length: 15
v_call: TRBV4-3
j_call: TRBJ2-5
cdr3_nt: TGCGCCAGCAGTCCTTACAGGGGGGTTATGGAGACCCAGTACTTC
cdr3_aa: CASSPYRGVMETQYF

clone_size: NA
d_call: TRBD1
cdr3_length: 15
v_call: TRBV15
j_call: TRBJ1-1
cdr3_nt: TGTGCCACCAGCAGAGGGACAGGGAGGGACTCTGAAGCTTTCTTT
cdr3_aa: CATSRGTGRDSEAFF

clone_size: NA
d_call: NA
cdr3_length: 15
v_call: TRBV27
j_call: TRBJ1-5
cdr3_nt: TGTGCCAGCAGTTTCACTACAGGGTTAGATCAGCCCCAGCATTTT
cdr3_aa: CASSFTTGLDQPQHF

clone_size: NA
d_call: TRBD2
cdr3_length: 16
v_call: TRBV9
j_call: TRBJ2-2
cdr3_nt: TGTGCCAGCAGCGGCTCGACTAGCTTGCGCACCGGGGAGCTGTTTTTT
cdr3_aa: CASSGSTSLRTGELFF

clone_size: NA
d_call: TRBD2
cdr3_length: 15
v_call: TRBV6-2/TRBV6-3
j_call: TRBJ2-7
cdr3_nt: TGTGCCAGCAGTTCCCTACTAGCGGCTACCTACGAGCAGTACTTC
cdr3_aa: CASSSLLAATYEQYF

clone_size: NA
d_call: TRBD1
cdr3_length: 13
v_call: TRBV7-9
j_call: TRBJ1-1
cdr3_nt: TGTGCCAGCAGTCAAGACAGGGGCACTGAAGCTTTCTTT
cdr3_aa: CASSQDRGTEAFF

clone_size: few
d_call: NA
cdr3_length: 15
v_call: TRBV11-2
j_call: TRBJ1-5
cdr3_nt: TGTGCCAGCAGCTTAGGGGCAGGGGCCAATCAGCCCCAGCATTTT
cdr3_aa: CASSLGAGANQPQHF

clone_size: NA
d_call: TRBD1
cdr3_length: 15
v_call: TRBV7-2
j_call: TRBJ1-4
cdr3_nt: TGTGCCAGCAGCTTAGACGCAGGGGGCGACGAAAAACTGTTTTTT
cdr3_aa: CASSLDAGGDEKLFF

clone_size: NA
d_call: NA
cdr3_length: 13
v_call: TRBV6-1
j_call: TRBJ2-2
cdr3_nt: TGTGCCAGCAGTGATACAGGGACCGGGGAGCTGTTTTTT
cdr3_aa: CASSDTGTGELFF

clone_size: NA
d_call: TRBD2
cdr3_length: 17
v_call: TRBV2
j_call: TRBJ2-1
cdr3_nt: TGTGCCAGCAGTTTTTCCGGGGGGCTAGCGGGAGAATCTGAGCAGTTCTTC
cdr3_aa: CASSFSGGLAGESEQFF

clone_size: NA
d_call: NA
cdr3_length: 15
v_call: TRBV5-6
j_call: TRBJ1-2
cdr3_nt: TGTGCCAGCAGCTTGGCCCGGTCCCGTTCGATGGGCTACACCTTC
cdr3_aa: CASSLARSRSMGYTF

clone_size: NA
d_call: NA
cdr3_length: 14
v_call: TRBV7-2
j_call: TRBJ2-2
cdr3_nt: TGTGCCAGCGATCTTACAGGGTCCACCGGGGAGCTGTTTTTT
cdr3_aa: CASDLTGSTGELFF

clone_size: NA
d_call: NA
cdr3_length: 11
v_call: TRBV2
j_call: TRBJ2-1
cdr3_nt: TGTGCCAGCGGAAGAGGAAATGAGCAGTTCTTC
cdr3_aa: CASGRGNEQFF

clone_size: once
d_call: TRBD1
cdr3_length: 16
v_call: TRBV5-1
j_call: TRBJ2-7
cdr3_nt: TGCGCCAGCAGCTTGGGCCCGGGACAGGCCCTATACGAGCAGTACTTC
cdr3_aa: CASSLGPGQALYEQYF

clone_size: NA
d_call: TRBD1
cdr3_length: 17
v_call: TRBV7-9
j_call: TRBJ1-1
cdr3_nt: TGTGCCAGCAACAGAAACGACAGGGGGCTTACGGACACTGAAGCTTTCTTT
cdr3_aa: CASNRNDRGLTDTEAFF

clone_size: NA
d_call: TRBD1
cdr3_length: 16
v_call: TRBV12-5
j_call: TRBJ1-2
cdr3_nt: TGTGCTAGTGGTTTGATTCCCCAGGGGGGTAACTATGGCTACACCTTC
cdr3_aa: CASGLIPQGGNYGYTF

clone_size: NA
d_call: NA
cdr3_length: 16
v_call: TRBV1
j_call: TRBJ2-3
cdr3_nt: TGCACCAGCAGCCAAAGGTTAGCGGGAAGCACAGATACGCAGTATTTT
cdr3_aa: CTSSQRLAGSTDTQYF

clone_size: NA
d_call: NA
cdr3_length: 14
v_call: TRBV6-5
j_call: TRBJ2-5
cdr3_nt: TGTGCCAGCAGTTACTCGAGGCAGGGGGAGACCCAGTACTTC
cdr3_aa: CASSYSRQGETQYF

clone_size: few
d_call: NA
cdr3_length: 17
v_call: TRBV7-9
j_call: TRBJ2-3
cdr3_nt: TGTGCCAGCACCCCCCGAGGTGACTCGTATAACACAGATACGCAGTATTTT
cdr3_aa: CASTPRGDSYNTDTQYF

clone_size: NA
d_call: NA
cdr3_length: 13
v_call: TRBV11-2
j_call: TRBJ1-2
cdr3_nt: TGTGCCAGCAGCTTAAGGGGGTCCGATGGCATAACCTTC
cdr3_aa: CASSLRGSDGITF

clone_size: NA
d_call: NA
cdr3_length: 10
v_call: TRBV14
j_call: TRBJ1-2
cdr3_nt: TGTGCCAGCAGCGTCCAGGGGCCATACTTC
cdr3_aa: CASSVQGPYF

clone_size: NA
d_call: NA
cdr3_length: 15
v_call: TRBV6-4
j_call: TRBJ2-2
cdr3_nt: TGTGCCAGCAGTGAGGGACACGGAAACACCGGGGAGCTGTTTTTT
cdr3_aa: CASSEGHGNTGELFF

clone_size: NA
d_call: TRBD1
cdr3_length: 15
v_call: TRBV19
j_call: TRBJ2-2
cdr3_nt: TGTGCCAGTATAGGACAGGGGGTTAACACCGGGGAGCTGTTTTTT
cdr3_aa: CASIGQGVNTGELFF

clone_size: NA
d_call: TRBD1
cdr3_length: 13
v_call: TRBV2
j_call: TRBJ1-1
cdr3_nt: TGTGCCAGCAGCAGACAGGGTAACACTGAAGCTTTCTTT
cdr3_aa: CASSRQGNTEAFF

clone_size: once
d_call: NA
cdr3_length: 17
v_call: TRBV6-1
j_call: TRBJ2-3
cdr3_nt: TGTGCCAGCAGTGAAGATTCGGCAGGGCCCATCACAGATACGCAGTATTTT
cdr3_aa: CASSEDSAGPITDTQYF

clone_size: NA
d_call: TRBD1
cdr3_length: 13
v_call: TRBV29-1
j_call: TRBJ2-7
cdr3_nt: TGCAGCGTTGAAGCCGGGACAGCCTACGAGCAGTACTTC
cdr3_aa: CSVEAGTAYEQYF

clone_size: NA
d_call: NA
cdr3_length: 14
v_call: TRBV7-2
j_call: TRBJ2-1
cdr3_nt: TGTGCCAGCAGCAAAATAGGGGGAACCAATGAGCAGTTCTTC
cdr3_aa: CASSKIGGTNEQFF

clone_size: once
d_call: TRBD2
cdr3_length: 14
v_call: TRBV6-5
j_call: TRBJ2-1
cdr3_nt: TGTGCCAGCAGTCCAAGCGGGAGGTACAATGAGCAGTTCTTC
cdr3_aa: CASSPSGRYNEQFF

clone_size: NA
d_call: TRBD1
cdr3_length: 14
v_call: TRBV28
j_call: TRBJ2-7
cdr3_nt: TGTGCCAGCAGTCCCGCGGACAGGGTAAACGAGCAGTACTTC
cdr3_aa: CASSPADRVNEQYF

clone_size: once
d_call: NA
cdr3_length: 14
v_call: TRBV7-2
j_call: TRBJ1-1
cdr3_nt: TGTGCCAGCAGCTTACATACAGGGATGGGTGAAGCTTTCTTT
cdr3_aa: CASSLHTGMGEAFF

clone_size: NA
d_call: NA
cdr3_length: 14
v_call: TRBV24-1
j_call: TRBJ2-3
cdr3_nt: TGTGCCACCAGTGATCCCAGGAGGGCAGATACGCAGTATTTT
cdr3_aa: CATSDPRRADTQYF

clone_size: NA
d_call: NA
cdr3_length: 16
v_call: TRBV4-3
j_call: TRBJ2-1
cdr3_nt: TGCGCCAGCAGCCAAGAACCAGCGGGCTCCTACAATGAGCAGTTCTTC
cdr3_aa: CASSQEPAGSYNEQFF

clone_size: NA
d_call: NA
cdr3_length: 16
v_call: TRBV4-3
j_call: TRBJ2-3
cdr3_nt: TGCGCCAGCAGCCTCTCGCGGCTATCGAAGGTGGATACGCAGTATTTT
cdr3_aa: CASSLSRLSKVDTQYF

clone_size: once
d_call: TRBD1
cdr3_length: 17
v_call: TRBV4-1
j_call: TRBJ2-2
cdr3_nt: TGCGCCAGCAGCCAACCTCCGGGACAGGGTTTAACCGGGGAGCTGTTTTTT
cdr3_aa: CASSQPPGQGLTGELFF

clone_size: NA
d_call: NA
cdr3_length: 16
v_call: TRBV4-3
j_call: TRBJ1-4
cdr3_nt: TGCGCCAGCAGCCAAGATGGGGGGGCGGGCCCGGGAAAACTGTTTTTT
cdr3_aa: CASSQDGGAGPGKLFF

clone_size: NA
d_call: NA
cdr3_length: 12
v_call: TRBV7-9
j_call: TRBJ2-1
cdr3_nt: TGTGCCAGCAGCTTAGTAGCCGATGAGCAGTTCTTC
cdr3_aa: CASSLVADEQFF

clone_size: NA
d_call: TRBD1
cdr3_length: 14
v_call: TRBV30
j_call: TRBJ1-2
cdr3_nt: TGTGCCTGGAGCCGGGACAGGATAGTCTATGGCTACACCTTC
cdr3_aa: CAWSRDRIVYGYTF